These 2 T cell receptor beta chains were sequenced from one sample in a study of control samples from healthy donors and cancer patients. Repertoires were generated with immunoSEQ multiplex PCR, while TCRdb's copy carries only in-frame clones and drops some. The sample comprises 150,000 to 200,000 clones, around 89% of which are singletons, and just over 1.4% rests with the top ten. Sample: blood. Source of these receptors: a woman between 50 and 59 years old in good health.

The CDR3 region is CASSPTGALTEAFF. The CDR3 DNA sequence: TGTGCCAGCAGTCCGACAGGGGCCCTCACTGAAGCTTTCTTT. This chain links TRBV28 with TRBJ1-1; 8 nucleotides line up with TRBD1. The length of the CDR3 is 14 residues. CDR1 MDHEN and CDR2 SYDVKM come from the germline V gene. V trimming: 5 bases; J trimming: 4 bases; junction bases outside the gene matches: 6.

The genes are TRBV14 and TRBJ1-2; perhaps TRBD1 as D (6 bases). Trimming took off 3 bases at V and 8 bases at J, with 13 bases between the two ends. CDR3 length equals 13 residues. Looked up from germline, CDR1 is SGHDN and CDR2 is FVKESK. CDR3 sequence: CASSQNRAIGYTF. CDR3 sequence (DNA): TGTGCCAGCAGCCAGAACAGGGCGATCGGCTACACCTTC.